This T cell receptor beta chain originates from a study of T cells in localized non-small cell lung cancer. Some clones are missing from TCRdb's copy, which holds only in-frame ones; the method was immunoSEQ multiplex PCR. Of 100,000 to 150,000 clones in the sample, around 92% were seen once. The clonotype was recovered from a female donor at least 60 years old with stage I lung adenocarcinoma. This material consisted of peripheral blood, taken before any cancer treatment.

The CDR3 here is CASSKLGTAPNEQFF. The CDR3 DNA reads TGCGCCAGCAGTAAACTAGGGACAGCTCCCAATGAGCAGTTCTTC. The J gene is TRBJ2-1, the V gene TRBV5-1; 7 positions match TRBD1. There are 15 residues in the CDR3. Germline lookup yields CDR1 SGHRS and CDR2 YFSETQ. The ends lost 5 bases at V and 6 bases at J; junction bases unmatched: 11.